This T cell receptor beta chain was retrieved from a study of blood T cell repertoires in COVID-19. The CDR3 totals 13 residues. CDR1 is LGHDT and CDR2 is YNNKEL in the germline V gene (reference sequence). Between the trimmed V and J ends, which lost 0 bases and 4 bases, there was a span of 6 bases. Measured with immunoSEQ multiplex PCR; TCRdb has only the in-frame clones, and not every one. This repertoire shows around 300,000 clones, 80% to 90% found once; its top ten account for around 5%. This clonotype was sampled from a man aged 25 to 45 who had recovered from COVID-19. The V call is TRBV3-1 (or the pseudogene TRBV3-2), the J call TRBJ1-1, with TRBD1 as a possible D gene (5 bases). The sequenced sample was PBMCs or T cells enriched from blood (not recorded which). The CDR3: CASSQEGGTEAFF. CDR3 nucleotides: TGTGCCAGCAGCCAAGAGGGGGGCACTGAAGCTTTCTTT.